These T cell receptor beta chains were read from a single sample in a study of memory B cells and T cells in multiple sclerosis. Here immunoSEQ multiplex PCR was the method, and the copy in TCRdb shows in-frame clones only, minus some. The sample holds approximately 47,000 clones, approximately 80% seen once. These receptors' antigens are unknown. The source material was PBMCs from blood kept in culture. The receptors shown here come from a human donor with multiple sclerosis. The CDR3 runs from the conserved cysteine through the conserved F or W. A D gene is named only where the DNA matches it firmly. Clone size is shown for a subset of rows, as once, few, many or a class of expanded clone.

>TRBV7-9|TRBD1|-|TRBJ2-7
TGTGCCAGCAGCTTAGCTGCGACAGGGGGCGGATACGAGCAGTACTTC
CASSLAATGGGYEQYF
>TRBV11-2|-|-|TRBJ2-7
TGTGCCAGCAGCTTAGGTGTCTACGAGCAGTACTTC
CASSLGVYEQYF
>TRBV6-1|TRBD1|-|TRBJ2-2
TGTGCCAGCACAAGGGGGCTGGGCACCGGGGAGCTGTTTTTT
CASTRGLGTGELFF
>TRBV7-8|-|-|TRBJ1-2
TGTGCCAGCAGCTCTAACCCACCGGGACGGACCTATGGCTACACCTTC
CASSSNPPGRTYGYTF
>TRBV7-8|-|-|TRBJ1-5
TGTGCCAGCAGCTTGGGGGGGCGGGATCAGCCCCAGCATTTT
CASSLGGRDQPQHF
>TRBV7-3|TRBD2|-|TRBJ2-1
TGTGCCAGCAGTCCAGCGGGGGGATTCAATGAGCAGTTCTTC
CASSPAGGFNEQFF
>TRBV5-1|-|few|TRBJ2-3
TGCGCCAGCAGCTTCCAGGGGGGGAGCACAGATACGCAGTATTTT
CASSFQGGSTDTQYF
>TRBV7-2|-|-|TRBJ1-2
TGTGCCAGCAGCCCCGGGGGGGGTTCCGACTATGGCTACACCTTC
CASSPGGGSDYGYTF
>TRBV7-9|-|-|TRBJ2-1
TGTGCCAGCAACTTACCGTCCGCTATCTCCTACAATGAGCAGTTCTTC
CASNLPSAISYNEQFF
>TRBV7-9|TRBD2|-|TRBJ2-1
TGTGCCAGCAGCCTAGGTAGCGGGGGGCCAATTGAGCAGTTCTTC
CASSLGSGGPIEQFF
>TRBV18|-|few|TRBJ1-3
TGTGCCAGCTCACCCATAATAGGACAGCACTCTGGAAACACCATATATTTT
CASSPIIGQHSGNTIYF
>TRBV28|-|-|TRBJ2-2
TGTGCCAGCAGACCCGTGGGCACCGGGGAGCTGTTTTTT
CASRPVGTGELFF
>TRBV5-1|TRBD1|-|TRBJ1-1
TGCGCCAGCAGCTGGGGACAGGGGATTGGTGAAGCTTTCTTT
CASSWGQGIGEAFF
>TRBV19|TRBD1|-|TRBJ2-7
TGTGCCAGTAGTATGACGGCAGGGACAGCCTACGAGCAGTACTTC
CASSMTAGTAYEQYF
>TRBV30|TRBD1|-|TRBJ2-5
TGTGCCTGGAGTCCCAGGGGGCCGCGGGAGACCCAGTACTTC
CAWSPRGPRETQYF
>TRBV14|TRBD1|-|TRBJ1-1
TGTGCCAGCAGCCAAGGACAGGGTCCACCTGAAGCTTTCTTT
CASSQGQGPPEAFF
>TRBV7-2|-|-|TRBJ2-1
TGTGCCAGCAGCTTCGCCTTTTCCTCCTACAATGAGCAGTTCTTC
CASSFAFSSYNEQFF
>TRBV19|TRBD1|-|TRBJ1-5
TGTGCCAGTAGTAACCACAGGGGAGGATTTAGCAATCAGCCCCAGCATTTT
CASSNHRGGFSNQPQHF
>TRBV4-3|TRBD2|-|TRBJ2-7
TGCGCCAGCAGCCCCGGGGAGGGCCCCTACGAGCAGTACTTC
CASSPGEGPYEQYF
>TRBV15|TRBD2|-|TRBJ2-1
TGTGCCACCAGTCCCGTGGCGGGGGTAGCAAATGAGCAGTTCTTC
CATSPVAGVANEQFF
>TRBV19|TRBD2|-|TRBJ2-3
TGTGCCAGTAGTGGGAGACTAGCGGGCTTCAGCACAGATACGCAGTATTTT
CASSGRLAGFSTDTQYF
>TRBV12-5|-|-|TRBJ1-4
TGTGCTAGTGGTTTTGACGGGGGCGCCAAAACTGAAAAACTGTTTTTT
CASGFDGGAKTEKLFF
>TRBV30|-|-|TRBJ2-5
TGTGCCCGGAGTGTAGCAGTCAAAGAGACCCAGTACTTC
CARSVAVKETQYF
>TRBV6-1|TRBD1|-|TRBJ1-3
TGTGCCAGCAGTGTCCCGGGACAGATCGTTGGAAACACCATATATTTT
CASSVPGQIVGNTIYF
>TRBV4-1|-|once|TRBJ1-5
TGCGCCAGCAGCCAAACTGCAGGTCTGGGTCAGCCCCAGCATTTT
CASSQTAGLGQPQHF